These 20 T cell receptor beta chains were sequenced from one sample in a study of cytomegalovirus exposure and HLA in healthy donors. PCR primers comprised 60 Vbeta and 13 Jbeta primers. Using immunoSEQ multiplex PCR, the repertoire was profiled, and TCRdb retains in-frame clones only, with some absent. The data contain some 110,000 clones, more than 65% of them singletons. The sample consisted of PBMCs. Source of these receptors: a woman aged 45-60 years in good health and CMV-seropositive.

V gene TRBV29-1 combines with J gene TRBJ2-3; 10 nucleotides line up with TRBD2. V shed 5 bases, J shed 2 bases, and the junction held 1 base outside the gene matches. This CDR3 is built from 13 residues. CDR1 is SQVTM and CDR2 is ANQGSEA in the germline V gene. CDR3 sequence (DNA): TGCAGCGTTCTAGCGGGGGCCACAGATACGCAGTATTTT. This encodes CSVLAGATDTQYF.

J is TRBJ1-1 and V is TRBV9; possibly TRBD1 for D (5 bases). Trimming shortened V by 3 bases and J by 7 bases, and 13 bases separated the two germline ends. This CDR3 comprises 13 residues. Germline CDR1 reads SGDLS; CDR2 reads YYNGEE. The CDR3 is CASSATVGLEAFF. CDR3 coding DNA: TGTGCCAGCAGCGCGACAGTTGGGCTTGAAGCTTTCTTT.

V gene TRBV30 combines with J gene TRBJ1-2, with TRBD1 as a possible D gene (6 bases). V was trimmed by 0 bases and J by 8 bases, leaving 25 bases between them. Germline V gives CDR1 GTSNPN, CDR2 SVGIG (reference sequence). The CDR3 sequence is 17 residues long. The CDR3 spells CAWSVATRGALSEGYTF. The CDR3 DNA sequence: TGTGCCTGGAGTGTAGCTACCCGGGGGGCCCTGTCGGAAGGCTACACCTTC. The entire variable domain, with the rest obtained from reference TRBV30 and TRBJ1-2, is as follows: SQTIHQWPATLVQPVGSPLSLECTVEGTSNPNLYWYRQAAGRGLQLLFYSVGIGQISSEVPQNLSASRPQDRQFILSSKKLLLSDSGFYLCAWSVATRGALSEGYTFGSGTRLTVV.

A few counts support this clone. This chain joins TRBV6-1 and TRBJ1-3, with a tentative D call TRBD1 (6 bases). The CDR3 is made up of 15 amino acids. The V end lost 6 bases, the J end lost 2 bases, and 14 bases lay between the germline ends. The germline gives CDR1 MNHNS, CDR2 SASEGT. The CDR3 DNA reads TGTGCCAGCAGGGCCCCCGGGACAACTGGAAACACCATATATTTT. Protein: CASRAPGTTGNTIYF.

The chain combines TRBV5-1 with TRBJ1-6; the D gene is possibly TRBD1 (6 bases). This CDR3 spans 15 amino acids. V was cut by 2 bases and J by 7 bases, with 13 bases left in between. Germline values: CDR1 SGHRS, CDR2 YFSETQ. CDR3 nucleotide sequence: TGCGCCAGCAGCTTATCGGACAGCAGGAATTCACCCCTCCACTTT. Its translation: CASSLSDSRNSPLHF.

The rearrangement joins TRBV30 to TRBJ1-2; possibly TRBD1 for D (6 bases). The germline V gene has CDR1 GTSNPN and CDR2 SVGIG (reference sequence). Trimming shortened V by 4 bases and J by 4 bases, and 16 bases separated the two germline ends. The CDR3 sequence is 14 residues long. As DNA, the CDR3 is TGTGCCTGGACAGGGGCCCAGAGGGGCTATGGCTACACCTTC. It translates to CAWTGAQRGYGYTF.

The rearrangement links TRBV5-1 to TRBJ2-1; TRBD2 is a possible D gene (5 bases). Germline lookup yields CDR1 SGHRS and CDR2 YFSETQ. The V gene lost 2 bases and the J gene lost 6 bases, with 21 bases spanning the gap. The CDR3 loop spans 17 amino acids. CDR3 amino acids: CASSFAGPTAGSNEQFF. DNA for the CDR3: TGCGCCAGCAGCTTCGCTGGACCGACGGCGGGTTCCAATGAGCAGTTCTTC. Full variable domain (remainder filled in from reference TRBV5-1 and TRBJ2-1): KAGVTQTPRYLIKTRGQQVTLSCSPISGHRSVSWYQQTPGQGLQFLFEYFSETQRNKGNFPGRFSGRQFSNSRSEMNVSTLELGDSALYLCASSFAGPTAGSNEQFFGPGTRLTVL.

The chain carries TRBV10-2 and TRBJ2-5; 8 bases map to TRBD1. With the DNA end fitting TRBJ2-7 better, the J assignment may be wrong. The CDR3 length is 14 residues. Germline loops: CDR1 WSHSY, CDR2 SAAADI. The CDR3: CASSVDRGSYEQYF. CDR3 coding DNA: TGCGCCAGCAGTGTTGACAGGGGCTCCTACGAGCAGTACTTC.

V and J are TRBV28 and TRBJ2-1, with a possible D match to TRBD1 (5 bases). V was shortened by 3 bases and J by 5 bases, with 14 bases between the two germline ends. This CDR3 has 15 amino acids. Germline CDR1 MDHEN, CDR2 SYDVKM. The CDR3 nucleotides are TGTGCCAGCAGTTTGATGGGGCGAGCTAACAATGAGCAGTTCTTC. Translating it yields CASSLMGRANNEQFF. Complete variable domain (other parts from reference TRBV28 and TRBJ2-1): DVKVTQSSRYLVKRTGEKVFLECVQDMDHENMFWYRQDPGLGLRLIYFSYDVKMKEKGDIPEGYSVSREKKERFSLILESASTNQTSMYLCASSLMGRANNEQFFGPGTRLTVL.

This chain joins TRBV18 and TRBJ1-3; D gene ambiguous. V lost 1 base and J 1 base, leaving 11 bases between the germline ends. This CDR3 comprises 16 residues. From germline, CDR1 is KGHSH and CDR2 LQKENI. The DNA for the CDR3 is TGTGCCAGCTCACCACTACCGGTTCGGTCTGGAAACACCATATATTTT. Its translation: CASSPLPVRSGNTIYF.

The table lists this clone with a few counts. The V call is TRBV7-2, the J call TRBJ2-2; possible D gene TRBD2, 7 bases. The germline CDR1 and CDR2 sequences are SGHTA and FQGNSA. Trimming removed 11 bases at V and 4 bases at J, with 20 bases between. The CDR3 contains 15 residues. Written as DNA, the CDR3 is TGTGCCGGGCAGGAGAGGGGAGGGGGCACCGGGGAGCTGTTTTTT. Protein product: CAGQERGGGTGELFF.

This clone appeared a few times. The chain is built from TRBV27 and TRBJ1-4, with D maybe TRBD1 (6 bases). Trimming shortened V by 5 bases and J by 5 bases, and 21 bases separated the two germline ends. The CDR3 runs to 17 residues. In germline, CDR1 is MNHEY, CDR2 SMNVEV (reference sequence). This CDR3 is CASSKIFRTDANEKLFF. For the CDR3, the DNA is TGTGCCAGCAGTAAGATCTTCCGGACAGATGCAAATGAAAAACTGTTTTTT.

This clone has a single count. V is TRBV2 and J is TRBJ1-6; D remains unclear. Germline V gene sequence: CDR1 SNHLY, CDR2 FYNNEI. The CDR3 is made up of 15 amino acids. V was pared by 4 bases and J by 0 bases, with 7 bases between. The CDR3 protein is CASSAESSYNSPLHF. The CDR3 DNA reads as TGTGCCAGCAGTGCCGAGAGCTCCTATAATTCACCCCTCCACTTT.

This chain connects TRBV5-1 to TRBJ2-3, with D maybe TRBD2 (5 bases). V lost 3 bases and J 2 bases, leaving 7 bases between the germline ends. From germline, CDR1 is SGHRS and CDR2 YFSETQ. This CDR3 spans 13 amino acids. In DNA form, the CDR3 reads TGCGCCAGCAGCTATGACTACACAGATACGCAGTATTTT. Amino acid sequence: CASSYDYTDTQYF.

The genes are TRBV19 and TRBJ1-1, with TRBD1 as a possible D gene (5 bases). From germline, CDR1 is LNHDA and CDR2 SQIVND (reference sequence). Trimming shortened V by 8 bases and J by 0 bases, and 13 bases separated the two germline ends. The CDR3 is 14 amino acids. The CDR3 protein is CASSDRPMNTEAFF. Written as DNA, the CDR3 is TGTGCCAGTTCCGACAGACCCATGAACACTGAAGCTTTCTTT.

CDR3 nucleotides: TGTGCCAGCAGTCTAGTAGGATACAATGAGCAGTTCTTC. It encodes CASSLVGYNEQFF. V is TRBV28 and J is TRBJ2-1; D gene ambiguous. The germline CDR1 and CDR2 sequences are MDHEN and SYDVKM. V was cut by 5 bases and J by 4 bases, with 9 bases left in between. The CDR3 is 13 residues long. The full variable domain, completed using reference TRBV28 and TRBJ2-1, is DVKVTQSSRYLVKRTGEKVFLECVQDMDHENMFWYRQDPGLGLRLIYFSYDVKMKEKGDIPEGYSVSREKKERFSLILESASTNQTSMYLCASSLVGYNEQFFGPGTRLTVL.

The chain links TRBV30 to TRBJ2-7; TRBD1 might be the D (5 bases). This CDR3 has 15 residues. The V end lost 5 bases, the J end lost 3 bases, and 20 bases lay between the germline ends. Germline CDR1 and CDR2: GTSNPN and SVGIG (reference sequence). The CDR3: CAWGSIRTGHYEQYF. The CDR3 bases are TGTGCCTGGGGTAGCATTAGAACAGGTCACTACGAGCAGTACTTC.

This clone occurred a few times. V and J are TRBV10-3 and TRBJ1-1, with D perhaps matching TRBD1 (5 bases). The germline V gene has CDR1 ENHRY and CDR2 SYGVKD. The CDR3 extends over 13 amino acids. V dropped 2 bases and J dropped 4 bases, with 8 bases sitting between them. For the CDR3, the DNA is TGTGCCATCAGTGAGAGGGGAGGCACTGAAGCTTTCTTT. Its protein product is CAISERGGTEAFF.

The sample holds a few counts of this clone. V is TRBV30 and J is TRBJ1-4, with D possibly TRBD1 on 6 matching bases. The CDR3 is 14 residues long. CDR1 GTSNPN and CDR2 SVGIG come from the germline V gene (reference sequence). V gave up 7 bases and J gave up 6 bases, with 18 bases separating them. The CDR3 DNA sequence: TGTGCCTCTGACACAGGGACCACGGATGAAAAACTGTTTTTT. This gives the protein CASDTGTTDEKLFF.

The gene calls are TRBV27 and TRBJ2-7, with 11 bases lining up with TRBD1. The CDR3 is 17 amino acids. The germline V gene has CDR1 MNHEY and CDR2 SMNVEV (reference sequence). V shed 5 bases and J 0 bases; nucleotides not matched to a gene: 9. DNA for the CDR3: TGTGCCAGCAGTAAATTGGGACAGGGGGTAAGCTCCTACGAGCAGTACTTC. It codes for CASSKLGQGVSSYEQYF.